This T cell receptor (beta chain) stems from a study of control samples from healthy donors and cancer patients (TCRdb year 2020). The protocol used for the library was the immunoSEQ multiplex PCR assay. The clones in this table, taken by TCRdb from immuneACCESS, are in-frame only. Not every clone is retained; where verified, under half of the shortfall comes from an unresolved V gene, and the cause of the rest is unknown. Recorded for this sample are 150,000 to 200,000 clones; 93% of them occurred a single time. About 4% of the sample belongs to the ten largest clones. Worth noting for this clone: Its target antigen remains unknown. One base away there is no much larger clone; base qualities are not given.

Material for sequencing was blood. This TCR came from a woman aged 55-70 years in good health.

The CDR3 here reads CASSGALNTEAFF. The DNA sequence follows: TGTGCCAGCTCAGGGGCCTTGAACACTGAAGCTTTCTTT. The sequence joins TRBV18 to TRBJ1-1; the best D guess is TRBD1, with 5 bases matching. The CDR3, from cysteine to phenylalanine, totals 13 residues. The CDR3 DNA has 39 bases and is translated from base 1. At the junction V is shortened by 5 bases and J by 0 bases, with 7 bases in between. The CDR1 and CDR2 encoded by the germline V gene are KGHSH and LQKENI.